Shown below are 2 T cell receptor beta chains from a single sample sequenced in a study of tumor-infiltrating lymphocytes in primary liver carcinoma. Using a constant-region primer together with ProtoScript II reverse transcriptase, TCR beta cDNA was made from approximately 500 ng of total RNA. Generation of the TCR beta libraries relied on three nested multiplex PCR rounds using slightly modified ARM-PCR. In the first two PCR rounds, TRBV1-TRBV30 forward primers were paired with a C-beta reverse primer, and each round lasted around 10 cycles. One entry per CDR3 protein, called by TCRdb with MiXCR from the multiplex PCR reads. The table shows 95,000 to 150,000 distinct CDR3 sequences, with 64% occurring only once. Investigators took RNA and DNA out together from 20-30 mg of unsorted bulk tissue. Sequencing was performed on liver tumor tissue from sampling region 3. Noted subset: tumor region T3, left-lateral pole. These receptor sequences come from a woman aged 60-75 years with primary liver carcinoma and hepatitis B virus infection.

Of note for this clonotype: A junction end diverges from the germline sequence, so it may reflect a read error. V gene TRBV29-1 combines with J gene TRBJ2-1, with 7 nucleotides matching TRBD2. There are 14 residues in the CDR3. The germline gives CDR1 SQVTM, CDR2 ANQGSEA. The CDR3 here is CSVATSPRGGEQSF. The CDR3 DNA is TGCAGCGTTGCCACTAGCCCCCGCGGGGGTGAGCAGTCCTTC.

Concerning this clonotype: A single base separates this from a much larger clone, so it may be a read error. In nucleotides, the CDR3 is TGCGCCAACAGTGGGGGGGCTGGAGAAAAACTGTTTTTT. The encoded protein is CANSGGAGEKLFF. The chain carries TRBV10-2 and TRBJ1-4, with D tentatively TRBD1 (6 bases). This CDR3 spans 13 amino acids. The germline V gene has CDR1 WSHSY and CDR2 SAAADI.